The clone carrying this T cell receptor (beta chain) came up a few times. The target antigen is unknown. The data stem from a study of cytomegalovirus exposure and HLA in healthy donors. Whole-study results and caveats: Diagnosis of cytomegalovirus status made by the classifier reportedly showed high specificity and sensitivity. Reportedly, HLA-A and HLA-B alleles of most subjects were accurately predicted from TCR beta.

Both 60 Vbeta primers and 13 Jbeta primers went into the PCR. Sequenced by immunoSEQ multiplex PCR; TCRdb stores in-frame clones only, minus some. The table has roughly 190,000 clones, approximately 84% seen once; the top ten hold 2.9%. The receptor was derived from a female donor in good health and CMV-seronegative. The sequenced material came from PBMCs.

As DNA, the CDR3 is TGCGCCAGCAGCTTGGGAGACAGTCCAGATACGCAGTATTTT. This encodes CASSLGDSPDTQYF. The V and J genes are TRBV5-1 and TRBJ2-3, with D possibly being TRBD1 (5 bases). The V and J ends lost 0 bases and 4 bases respectively, with 9 bases between them. This CDR3 is built from 14 residues. Germline values: CDR1 SGHRS, CDR2 YFSETQ.